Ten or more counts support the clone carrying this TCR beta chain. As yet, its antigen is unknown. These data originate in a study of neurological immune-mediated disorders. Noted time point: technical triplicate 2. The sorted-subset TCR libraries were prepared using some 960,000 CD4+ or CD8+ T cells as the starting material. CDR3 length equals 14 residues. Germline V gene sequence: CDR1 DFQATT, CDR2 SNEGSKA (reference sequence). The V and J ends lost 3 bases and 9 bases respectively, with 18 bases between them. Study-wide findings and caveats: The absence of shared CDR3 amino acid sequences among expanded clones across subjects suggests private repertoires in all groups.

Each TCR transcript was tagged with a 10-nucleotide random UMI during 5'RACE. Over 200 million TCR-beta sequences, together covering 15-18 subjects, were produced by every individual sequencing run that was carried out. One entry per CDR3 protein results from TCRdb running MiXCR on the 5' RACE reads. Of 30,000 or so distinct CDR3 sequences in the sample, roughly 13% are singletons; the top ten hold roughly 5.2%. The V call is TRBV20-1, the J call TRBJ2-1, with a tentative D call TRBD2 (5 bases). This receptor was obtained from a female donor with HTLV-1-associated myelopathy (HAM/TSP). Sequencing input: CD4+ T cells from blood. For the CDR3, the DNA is TGCAGTGCTAGTTTCTCGAGGGAAGGTAGTGAGCAGTTCTTC. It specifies CSASFSREGSEQFF.